The rows below give T cell receptor beta chains drawn from one sample of a study of cytomegalovirus exposure and HLA in healthy donors. TCRdb's table, derived via immunoSEQ multiplex PCR, lists solely in-frame clones and lacks some. Of about 190,000 clones listed, roughly four fifths are singletons. Sequencing used PBMCs. The receptor source for this set is a woman aged 25 to 39 in good health and CMV-seropositive. Both conserved end residues are part of each CDR3. A D gene is named only where the DNA matches it firmly. The size of a clone is reported for some rows only, either as once, few or many, or as a class for expanded clones.

v_call	clone_size	j_call	d_call	cdr3_nt	cdr3_aa
TRBV19	NA	TRBJ2-7	NA	TGTGCCAGTAGTATCGGGGAATCGAGAGAGCAGTACTTC	CASSIGESREQYF
TRBV6-1	NA	TRBJ2-3	NA	TGTGCCAGCAGAGAACAGGGTACTAGCACAGATACGCAGTATTTT	CASREQGTSTDTQYF
TRBV6-5	few	TRBJ1-5	NA	TGTGCCAGCAGACGGGAGGGCAATCAGCCCCAGCATTTT	CASRREGNQPQHF
TRBV11-2	NA	TRBJ1-3	NA	TGTGCCAGCAGCTCGACAGCTTCTGGAAACACCATATATTTT	CASSSTASGNTIYF
TRBV5-1	NA	TRBJ2-7	TRBD2	TGCGCCAGCTCCCTCGGCGGGAGATCCTACGAGCAGTACTTC	CASSLGGRSYEQYF
TRBV5-1	NA	TRBJ2-7	TRBD2	TGCGCCAGCAGCTTGGGGGCTAGCGGGGGGTTCCGTCGTACCGAGCAGTACTTC	CASSLGASGGFRRTEQYF
TRBV2	once	TRBJ2-3	NA	TGTGCCAGCAAAATCGAATCCCCAGTTACAGATACGCAGTATTTT	CASKIESPVTDTQYF
TRBV7-2	few	TRBJ2-3	TRBD2	TGTGCCAGCAGCTTAGGGCTAGCGGGGGCTCGGCGATACACAGATACGCAGTATTTT	CASSLGLAGARRYTDTQYF
TRBV30	once	TRBJ1-4	NA	TGTGCGGTGGGGGGAACTAATGAAAAACTGTTTTTT	CAVGGTNEKLFF
TRBV29-1	NA	TRBJ1-2	NA	TGCAGCGTTGTGGGCACCTACGAGGGCAACTATGGCTACACCTTC	CSVVGTYEGNYGYTF